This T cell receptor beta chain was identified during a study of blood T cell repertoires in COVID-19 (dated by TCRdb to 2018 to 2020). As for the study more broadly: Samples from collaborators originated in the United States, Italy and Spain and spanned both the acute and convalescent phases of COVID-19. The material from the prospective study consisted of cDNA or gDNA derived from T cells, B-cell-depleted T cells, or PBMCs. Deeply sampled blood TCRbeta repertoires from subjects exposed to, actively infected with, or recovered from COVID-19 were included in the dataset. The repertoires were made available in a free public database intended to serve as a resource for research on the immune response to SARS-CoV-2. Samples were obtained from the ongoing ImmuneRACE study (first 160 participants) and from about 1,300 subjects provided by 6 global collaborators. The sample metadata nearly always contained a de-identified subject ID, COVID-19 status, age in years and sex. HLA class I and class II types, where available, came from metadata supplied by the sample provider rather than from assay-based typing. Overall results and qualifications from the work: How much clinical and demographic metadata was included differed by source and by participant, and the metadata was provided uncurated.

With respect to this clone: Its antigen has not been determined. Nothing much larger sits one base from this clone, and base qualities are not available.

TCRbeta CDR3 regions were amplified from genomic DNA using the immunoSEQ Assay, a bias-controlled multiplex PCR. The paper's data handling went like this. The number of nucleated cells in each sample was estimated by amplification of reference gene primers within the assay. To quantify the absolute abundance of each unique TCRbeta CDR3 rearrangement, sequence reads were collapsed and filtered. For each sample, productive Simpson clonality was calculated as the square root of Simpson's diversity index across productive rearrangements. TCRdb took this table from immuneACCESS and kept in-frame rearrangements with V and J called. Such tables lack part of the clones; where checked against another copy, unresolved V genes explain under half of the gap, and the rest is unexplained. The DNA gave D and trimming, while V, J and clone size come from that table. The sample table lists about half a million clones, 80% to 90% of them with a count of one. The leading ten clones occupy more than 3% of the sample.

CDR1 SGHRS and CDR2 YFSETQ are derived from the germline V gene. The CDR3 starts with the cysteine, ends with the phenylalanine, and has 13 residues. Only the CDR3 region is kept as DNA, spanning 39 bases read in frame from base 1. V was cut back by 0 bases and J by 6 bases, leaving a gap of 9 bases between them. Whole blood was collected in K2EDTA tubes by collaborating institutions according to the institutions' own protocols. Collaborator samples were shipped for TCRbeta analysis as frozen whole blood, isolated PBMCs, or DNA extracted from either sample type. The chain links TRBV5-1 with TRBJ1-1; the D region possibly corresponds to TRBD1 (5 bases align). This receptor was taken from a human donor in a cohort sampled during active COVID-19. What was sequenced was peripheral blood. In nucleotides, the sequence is TGCGCCAGCAGCTTGGTAGGGGAAGCTGAAGCTTTCTTT. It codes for CASSLVGEAEAFF.